This TCR beta chain was captured by sequencing in a study of OX40 agonist ivuxolimab in advanced cancers. TCRdb's table, derived via immunoSEQ multiplex PCR, lists solely in-frame clones and lacks some. The sample has about 81,000 clones; roughly 91% are singletons. Germline V gene lookup returns CDR1 MNHEY and CDR2 SMNVEV (reference sequence). With 3 bases removed from V and 6 bases from J, the gap between germline ends came to 6 bases. CDR3 length: 11 residues. The clonotype comes from an adult with an advanced solid tumor such as melanoma, head and neck, liver or kidney cancer. Material: CD4+ or CD8+ T cells sorted from blood, obtained in a trial of the OX40 agonist ivuxolimab. This rearrangement joins TRBV27 to TRBJ2-7; D assignment may be TRBD1 or TRBD2 (5 bases each). The CDR3 nucleotides read TGTGCCAGCAGTTTTGGGACCGAGCAGTACTTC. Its protein is CASSFGTEQYF.